Reported below is one T cell receptor (beta chain). Its antigen is unidentified. The data were produced by immunoSEQ multiplex PCR, yet TCRdb's version contains in-frame clones alone and is incomplete. The sample lists about 81,000 clones, about 91% seen once, with around 1.4% in the top ten. These data are taken from a study of Tregs in tolerant kidney transplant recipients. Related graft donors supplied nonmyeloablative bone marrow transplants, and mixed chimerism was transient. Unstimulated regulatory T cells (CD4+CD25+CD127-), CD4+CD25- non-regulatory cells, CD4 and CD8 cells were FACS-sorted from thawed PBMCs. Findings and caveats of the study: Expanding Tregs on activated donor B cells appeared to best identify donor-specific TCRbeta clones. Nucleotide sequences could not be compared across some patients' samples due to primer changes.

V lost 1 base, J lost 2 bases, and 8 bases stayed unmatched. This CDR3 contains 16 residues. Germline CDR1 reads LNHDA; CDR2 reads SQIVND (reference sequence). The starting material was CD4+ T cells from blood (PBMCs), obtained 24 months after the transplant. The receptor was derived from a human patient who received a combined kidney and bone marrow transplant. The graft donor may have contributed some T cells. This sequence joins TRBV19 and TRBJ2-7, with TRBD1 matching 7 bases. The chain's CDR3 is CASSIALDRFTYEQYF. CDR3 nucleotide sequence: TGTGCCAGTAGTATAGCTCTGGACAGGTTTACCTACGAGCAGTACTTC.